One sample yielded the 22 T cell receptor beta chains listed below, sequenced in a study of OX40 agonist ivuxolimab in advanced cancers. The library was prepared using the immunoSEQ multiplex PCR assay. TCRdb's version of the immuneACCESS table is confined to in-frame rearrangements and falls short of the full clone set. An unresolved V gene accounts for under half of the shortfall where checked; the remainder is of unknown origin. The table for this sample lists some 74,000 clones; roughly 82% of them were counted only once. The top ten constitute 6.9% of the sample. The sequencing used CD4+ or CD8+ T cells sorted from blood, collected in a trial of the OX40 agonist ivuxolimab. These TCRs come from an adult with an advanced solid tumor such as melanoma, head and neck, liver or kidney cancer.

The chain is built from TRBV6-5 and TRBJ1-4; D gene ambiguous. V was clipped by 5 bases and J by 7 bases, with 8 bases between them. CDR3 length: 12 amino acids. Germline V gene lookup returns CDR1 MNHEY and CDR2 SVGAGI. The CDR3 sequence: CASSQDREKLFF. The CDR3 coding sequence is TGTGCCAGCAGTCAGGACCGTGAAAAACTGTTTTTT.

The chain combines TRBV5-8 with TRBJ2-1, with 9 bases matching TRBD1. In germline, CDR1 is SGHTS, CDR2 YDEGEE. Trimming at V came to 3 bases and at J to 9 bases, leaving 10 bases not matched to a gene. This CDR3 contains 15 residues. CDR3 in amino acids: CASSSGGWDRVEQFF. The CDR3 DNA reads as TGTGCCAGCAGCTCCGGTGGTTGGGACAGGGTTGAGCAGTTCTTC.

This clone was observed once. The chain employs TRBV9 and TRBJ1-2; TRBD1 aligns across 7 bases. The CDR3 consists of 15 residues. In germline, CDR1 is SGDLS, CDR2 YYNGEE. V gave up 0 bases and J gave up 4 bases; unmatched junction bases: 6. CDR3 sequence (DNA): TGTGCCAGCAGCGTAGGAGGGGGCGCTGGCTATGGCTACACCTTC. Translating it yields CASSVGGGAGYGYTF.

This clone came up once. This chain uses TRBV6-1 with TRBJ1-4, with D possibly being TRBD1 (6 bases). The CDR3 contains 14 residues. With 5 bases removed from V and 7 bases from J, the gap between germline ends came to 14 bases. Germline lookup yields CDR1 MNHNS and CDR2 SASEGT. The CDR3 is CASSSAGESEKLFF. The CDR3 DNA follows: TGTGCCAGCAGTTCGGCAGGGGAGAGTGAAAAACTGTTTTTT.

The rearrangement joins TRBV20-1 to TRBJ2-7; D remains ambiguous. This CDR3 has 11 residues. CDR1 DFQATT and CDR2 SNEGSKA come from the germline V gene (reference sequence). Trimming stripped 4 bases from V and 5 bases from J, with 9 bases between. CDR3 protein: CSANEWDEQYF. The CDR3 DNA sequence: TGCAGTGCTAACGAGTGGGACGAGCAGTACTTC.

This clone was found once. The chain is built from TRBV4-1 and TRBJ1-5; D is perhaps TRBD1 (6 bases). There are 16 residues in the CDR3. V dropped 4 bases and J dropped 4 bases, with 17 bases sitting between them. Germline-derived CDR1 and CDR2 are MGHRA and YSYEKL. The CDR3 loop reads CASSPHPGHRNQPQHF. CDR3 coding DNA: TGCGCCAGCAGCCCCCATCCGGGACATCGAAATCAGCCCCAGCATTTT.

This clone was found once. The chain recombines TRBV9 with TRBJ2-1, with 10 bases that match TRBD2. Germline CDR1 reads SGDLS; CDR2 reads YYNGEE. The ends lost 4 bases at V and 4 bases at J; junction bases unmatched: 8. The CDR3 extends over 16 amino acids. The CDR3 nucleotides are TGTGCCAGCAGCCTCCTCCCTAGCGGGAGTTACAATGAGCAGTTCTTC. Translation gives CASSLLPSGSYNEQFF.

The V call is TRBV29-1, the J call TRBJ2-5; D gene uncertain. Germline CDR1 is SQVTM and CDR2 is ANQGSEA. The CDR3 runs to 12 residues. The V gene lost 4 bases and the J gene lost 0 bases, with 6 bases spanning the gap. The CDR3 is CSVVPNQETQYF. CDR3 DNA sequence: TGCAGCGTTGTCCCTAACCAAGAGACCCAGTACTTC.

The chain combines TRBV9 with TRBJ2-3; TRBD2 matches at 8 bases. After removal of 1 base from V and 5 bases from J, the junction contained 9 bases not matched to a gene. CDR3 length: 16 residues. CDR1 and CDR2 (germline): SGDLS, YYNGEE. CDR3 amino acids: CASSVFAGGIQDTQYF. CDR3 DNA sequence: TGTGCCAGCAGCGTATTCGCGGGGGGAATACAAGATACGCAGTATTTT.

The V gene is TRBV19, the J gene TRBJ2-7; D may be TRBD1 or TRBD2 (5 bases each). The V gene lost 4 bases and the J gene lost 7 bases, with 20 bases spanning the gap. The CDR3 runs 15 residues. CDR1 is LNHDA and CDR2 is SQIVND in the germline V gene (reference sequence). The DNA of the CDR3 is TGTGCCAGTAGTAACCGGGACCGCTCTGTTGGGGAGCAGTACTTC. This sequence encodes CASSNRDRSVGEQYF.

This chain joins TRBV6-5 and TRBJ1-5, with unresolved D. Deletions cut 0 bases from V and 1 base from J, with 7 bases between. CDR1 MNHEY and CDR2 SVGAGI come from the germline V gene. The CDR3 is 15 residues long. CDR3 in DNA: TGTGCCAGCAGTTACTCGATCCTAAGCAATCAGCCCCAGCATTTT. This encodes CASSYSILSNQPQHF.

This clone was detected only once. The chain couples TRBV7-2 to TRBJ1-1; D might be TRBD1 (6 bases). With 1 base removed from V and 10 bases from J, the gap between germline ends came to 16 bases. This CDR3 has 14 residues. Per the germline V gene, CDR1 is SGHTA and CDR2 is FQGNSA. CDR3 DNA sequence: TGTGCCAGCAGCTTAGGCCCCTCTGGGGGGCGAGCTTTCTTT. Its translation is CASSLGPSGGRAFF.

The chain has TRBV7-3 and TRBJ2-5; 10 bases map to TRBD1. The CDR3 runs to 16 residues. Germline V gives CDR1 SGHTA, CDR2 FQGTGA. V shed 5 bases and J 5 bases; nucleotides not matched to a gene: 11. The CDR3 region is CASSRAPGQGSETQYF. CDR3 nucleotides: TGTGCCAGCAGCCGAGCCCCGGGACAGGGGAGTGAGACCCAGTACTTC.

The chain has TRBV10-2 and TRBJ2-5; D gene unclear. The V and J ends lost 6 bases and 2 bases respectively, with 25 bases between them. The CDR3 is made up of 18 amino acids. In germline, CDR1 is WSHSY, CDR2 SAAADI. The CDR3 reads CASSAGLRHSLFQETQYF. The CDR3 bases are TGCGCCAGCAGCGCCGGCTTAAGACACTCCCTCTTTCAAGAGACCCAGTACTTC.

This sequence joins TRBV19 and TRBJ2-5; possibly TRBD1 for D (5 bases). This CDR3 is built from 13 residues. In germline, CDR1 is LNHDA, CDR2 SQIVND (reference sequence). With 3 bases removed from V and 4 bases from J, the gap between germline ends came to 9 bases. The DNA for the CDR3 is TGTGCCAGTAGTATTGGGCAGGGAGAGACCCAGTACTTC. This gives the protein CASSIGQGETQYF.

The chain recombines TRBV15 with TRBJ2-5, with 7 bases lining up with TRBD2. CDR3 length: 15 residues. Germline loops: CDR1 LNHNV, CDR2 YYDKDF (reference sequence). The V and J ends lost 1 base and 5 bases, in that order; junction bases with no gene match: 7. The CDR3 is CATSRGAGVGETQYF. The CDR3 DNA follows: TGTGCCACCAGCAGAGGGGCGGGAGTGGGGGAGACCCAGTACTTC. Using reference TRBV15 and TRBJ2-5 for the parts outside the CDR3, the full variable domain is DAMVIQNPRYQVTQFGKPVTLSCSQTLNHNVMYWYQQKSSQAPKLLFHYYDKDFNNEADTPDNFQSRRPNTSFCFLDIRSPGLGDTAMYLCATSRGAGVGETQYFGPGTRLLVL.

This chain's CDR3 is CASRGTRDYNEQFF. Here the CDR3 DNA reads TGTGCCAGCAGGGGTACGCGGGACTACAATGAGCAGTTCTTC. The gene calls are TRBV21-1 and TRBJ2-1; TRBD2, the D gene given by the table, was not confirmed from the DNA. TRBV21-1 is reported as a pseudogene. CDR3 length: 14 residues.

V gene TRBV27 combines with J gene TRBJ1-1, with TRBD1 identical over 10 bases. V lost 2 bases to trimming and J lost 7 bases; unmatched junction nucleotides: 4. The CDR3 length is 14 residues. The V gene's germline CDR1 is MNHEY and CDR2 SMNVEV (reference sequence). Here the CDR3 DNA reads TGTGCCAGCAGTTTAAGACAGGGGGCAAGTGAAGCTTTCTTT. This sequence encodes CASSLRQGASEAFF.

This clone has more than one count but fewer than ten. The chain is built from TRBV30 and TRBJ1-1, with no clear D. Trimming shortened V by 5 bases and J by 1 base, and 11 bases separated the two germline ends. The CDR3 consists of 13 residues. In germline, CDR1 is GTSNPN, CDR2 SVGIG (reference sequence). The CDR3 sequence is CAWGHSRNTEAFF. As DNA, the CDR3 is TGTGCCTGGGGTCATTCTCGGAACACTGAAGCTTTCTTT.

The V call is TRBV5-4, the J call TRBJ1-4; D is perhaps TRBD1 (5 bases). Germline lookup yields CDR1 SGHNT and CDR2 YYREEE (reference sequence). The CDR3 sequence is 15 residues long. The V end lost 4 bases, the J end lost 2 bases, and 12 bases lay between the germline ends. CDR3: CASSEDGGTNEKLFF. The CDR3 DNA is TGTGCCAGCAGCGAAGACGGGGGGACTAATGAAAAACTGTTTTTT.

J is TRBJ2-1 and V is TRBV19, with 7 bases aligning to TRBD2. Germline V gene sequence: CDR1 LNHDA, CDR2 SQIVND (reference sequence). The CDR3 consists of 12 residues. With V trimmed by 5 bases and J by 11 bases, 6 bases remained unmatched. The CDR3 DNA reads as TGTGCCAGTAGTGGGAGGGGAGGAAAGCAGTTCTTC. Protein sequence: CASSGRGGKQFF.

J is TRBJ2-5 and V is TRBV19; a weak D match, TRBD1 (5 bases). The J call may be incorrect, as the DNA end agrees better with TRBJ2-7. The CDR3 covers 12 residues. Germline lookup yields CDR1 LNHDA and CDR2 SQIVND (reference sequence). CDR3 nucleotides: TGTGCCAGTTCCCGACAAGGGGTCGAGCAGTACTTC. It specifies CASSRQGVEQYF.